The sequence of this TCR beta chain was determined in a study of blood T cell repertoires in COVID-19. The wider study: T cells, B-cell-depleted T cells, or PBMCs supplied cDNA or gDNA.

This table comes from immunoSEQ multiplex PCR, and its TCRdb copy is limited to in-frame clones, with some not included. The sample lists 120,000 or so clones, roughly 80% occurring once. The CDR3 sequence is 15 residues long. V was clipped by 5 bases and J by 0 bases; unmatched bases: 6. Germline V gives CDR1 LGHNT, CDR2 FRNRAP. Specimen: peripheral blood. The chain combines TRBV12-5 with TRBJ1-1; 7 nucleotides agree with TRBD1. The receptor was derived from a woman in her forties or fifties with acute or convalescent COVID-19. In DNA form, the CDR3 reads TGTGCTAGTGGTCCGGGACAGATTTTGAACACTGAAGCTTTCTTT. It is translated as CASGPGQILNTEAFF.